This T cell receptor (beta chain) was found in a study of shared clonotypes between healthy human individuals. Assay: immunoSEQ multiplex PCR; the TCRdb copy retains only in-frame clones and omits some. The data contain about 2.1 million clones, 85% to 95% of them singletons. CD45RO-negative CD8 cells positively selected for CCR7 made up the naive population, which excluded terminally differentiated effector memory CD45RA+ cells. Trimming took 4 bases from V and 3 from J; bases not matched to a gene: 10. Germline assignment: CDR1 SGHRS and CDR2 YFSETQ. The CDR3 sequence is 15 residues long. This chain links TRBV5-1 with TRBJ2-7; 7 nucleotides match TRBD1. The sequence was collected from a man aged 18-30 years in good health. Some clones in this sample may be carry-over from other donors' samples. Input material: naive CD8+ T cells from PBMCs. The CDR3 DNA follows: TGCGCCAGCAGCCCTAGGGTAGGGGGCCTCTACGAGCAGTACTTC. It translates to CASSPRVGGLYEQYF.